This T cell receptor (beta chain) was documented in a study of blood T cell repertoires in COVID-19. This CDR3 region has 18 residues. Germline assignment: CDR1 KGHSH and CDR2 LQKENI. The V and J ends lost 4 bases and 4 bases, in that order; junction bases with no gene match: 16. Only in-frame clones appear in the TCRdb table, and some are missing; sequencing was by immunoSEQ multiplex PCR. The sample lists about 300,000 clones, roughly 90% occurring once. The rearrangement links TRBV18 to TRBJ2-3; 8 positions agree with TRBD2. The sequencing input was peripheral blood. The sequence was obtained from a young man with active or convalescent COVID-19. The DNA for the CDR3 is TGTGCCAGCTCACGAGAAAAGCGGGGGAGACACGGGGCAGATACGCAGTATTTT. The encoded protein is CASSREKRGRHGADTQYF.